This record concerns one T cell receptor beta chain sequence. Its antigen is currently unknown. Mismatch with germline at one junction end may stem from a read error. This sample was taken from a study of T cells in localized non-small cell lung cancer. General study findings and limits: Appearances in adjacent lung were noted for a median approximately 58 of the top 100 tumor clones.

The protocol was immunoSEQ multiplex PCR, while the TCRdb copy is restricted to in-frame clones and leaves out a portion. The sample holds around 570 clones; approximately 37% are singletons and the top ten take about 11%. The germline CDR1 and CDR2 sequences are MNHGY and SAAAGT. The CDR3 extends over 13 amino acids. The TCR originated in a man aged 40-75 years with stage III lung adenocarcinoma. Sequenced here: lung tumor tissue, sampled before any cancer treatment. This chain joins TRBV6-8 and TRBJ1-4; no reliable D call. This chain's CDR3 is CAISGGSNEKLFF. CDR3 in DNA: TGTGCCATCAGTGGAGGGAGCAATGAAAAACTGTTTTTT.